This entry lists 30 T cell receptor beta chains sequenced from one sample in a study of cytomegalovirus exposure and HLA in healthy donors. Assay used: immunoSEQ multiplex PCR; TCRdb lists only in-frame clones, some missing. This table holds about 98,000 clones, around 88% found once. Sequenced sample: PBMCs. The receptors here all came from a woman aged 30 to 39 in good health and CMV-seronegative.

The chain combines TRBV28 with TRBJ2-3; 8 bases are a match to TRBD1. V shed 2 bases, J shed 5 bases, and the junction held 6 bases outside the gene matches. The CDR3 covers 15 residues. CDR1 and CDR2 from the germline V gene are MDHEN and SYDVKM. The CDR3 loop reads CASSLVGQGQDTQYF. For the CDR3, the DNA is TGTGCCAGCAGTTTAGTAGGACAGGGTCAAGATACGCAGTATTTT.

V and J are TRBV5-6 and TRBJ2-2; 8 positions agree with TRBD2. Per the germline V gene, CDR1 is SGHDT and CDR2 is YYEEEE. The CDR3 sequence is 16 residues long. Trimming removed 4 bases from V and 4 bases from J; junction bases left unmatched: 9. The CDR3 region has the DNA TGTGCCAGCAGCCCCTTCGGGAGGGTGGGCACCGGGGAGCTGTTTTTT. It encodes CASSPFGRVGTGELFF.

The V call is TRBV7-9, the J call TRBJ2-1; D is unresolved. CDR3 length: 14 amino acids. Trimming cost V 5 bases and J 4 bases, with 12 bases left between them. Per germline, CDR1 SEHNR and CDR2 FQNEAQ (reference sequence). CDR3 loop: CASSPQDGYNEQFF. CDR3 bases: TGTGCCAGCAGCCCCCAGGATGGATACAATGAGCAGTTCTTC. The entire variable domain, with the rest obtained from reference TRBV7-9 and TRBJ2-1, is as follows: DTGVSQNPRHKITKRGQNVTFRCDPISEHNRLYWYRQTLGQGPEFLTYFQNEAQLEKSRLLSDRFSAERPKGSFSTLEIQRTEQGDSAMYLCASSPQDGYNEQFFGPGTRLTVL.

The chain carries TRBV2 and TRBJ2-1; D is unresolved. The ends were cut back, 3 bases at V and 6 bases at J, with 9 bases in the middle. CDR3 length: 13 amino acids. Germline V lookup: CDR1 SNHLY, CDR2 FYNNEI. In nucleotides, the CDR3 is TGTGCCAGCAGTGAGGGCCCCCTCAATGAGCAGTTCTTC. This translates into CASSEGPLNEQFF.

The DNA for the CDR3 is TGCGCCAGCAGCTTGGACCCTCTGAGGACTGAAGCTTTCTTT. Protein sequence: CASSLDPLRTEAFF. J is TRBJ1-1 and V is TRBV5-1; D unresolved. V was shortened by 0 bases and J by 5 bases, with 11 bases between the two germline ends. From germline, CDR1 is SGHRS and CDR2 YFSETQ. This CDR3 is 14 amino acids long.

J is TRBJ2-2 and V is TRBV18; a possible D gene is TRBD2 (5 bases). Between the trimmed V and J ends, which lost 0 bases and 5 bases, there was a span of 13 bases. The CDR3 runs 16 residues. Germline V lookup: CDR1 KGHSH, CDR2 LQKENI. Written as DNA, the CDR3 is TGTGCCAGCTCACCACCCCCTGTCGGGGTTACCGGGGAGCTGTTTTTT. Amino acids: CASSPPPVGVTGELFF.

This sequence joins TRBV9 and TRBJ1-4; 7 bases match TRBD1. V gave up 2 bases and J gave up 11 bases; unmatched junction bases: 12. Germline V gives CDR1 SGDLS, CDR2 YYNGEE. The CDR3 sequence is 15 residues long. This chain's CDR3 is CASSVVSGRGEKLFF. DNA for the CDR3: TGTGCCAGCAGCGTGGTCAGCGGCAGGGGGGAGAAACTGTTTTTT.

The chain joins TRBV28 to TRBJ2-1; 7 nucleotides agree with TRBD1. CDR1 is MDHEN, CDR2 SYDVKM, per germline. V lost 2 bases to trimming and J lost 15 bases; unmatched junction nucleotides: 16. This CDR3 has 15 amino acids. In DNA form, the CDR3 reads TGTGCCAGCAGTTTAGGTGGGACAGCTCTCCGTCTGCGGTTCTTC. It yields the protein CASSLGGTALRLRFF.

The chain uses TRBV28 and TRBJ2-7, with 10 bases matching TRBD2. V shed 4 bases, J shed 4 bases, and the junction held 4 bases outside the gene matches. Germline V gives CDR1 MDHEN, CDR2 SYDVKM. This CDR3 has 14 amino acids. The CDR3 region has the DNA TGTGCCAGCAGTTATCCTAGCGGGAGTTACGAGCAGTACTTC. Translating gives CASSYPSGSYEQYF.

The rearrangement uses TRBV5-4 and TRBJ2-7; a weak D match, TRBD1 (6 bases). CDR1 is SGHNT and CDR2 is YYREEE in the germline V gene (reference sequence). The CDR3 consists of 14 residues. Trimming took 0 bases from V and 5 from J, leaving 12 bases between them. The CDR3: CASSLDRVVHEQYF. CDR3 nucleotides: TGTGCCAGCAGCTTGGACAGGGTTGTCCACGAGCAGTACTTC.

In its sample, this clone was seen once. This sequence joins TRBV5-6 and TRBJ1-1, with D perhaps matching TRBD1 (6 bases). The V and J ends lost 3 bases and 3 bases respectively, with 12 bases between them. This CDR3 is built from 14 residues. The germline V gene has CDR1 SGHDT and CDR2 YYEEEE. Here the CDR3 DNA reads TGTGCCAGCAGCTCTCAGGGGCGGGACACTGAAGCTTTCTTT. Translation gives CASSSQGRDTEAFF.

In this sample, this clone turned up once. The chain couples TRBV4-1 to TRBJ1-3; 8 positions match TRBD1. The CDR3 loop spans 15 amino acids. J was trimmed by 8 bases and V by 5 bases; bases with no gene match: 11. CDR1 and CDR2 (germline): MGHRA, YSYEKL. The CDR3 spells CASSYRQGLGHTIYF. For the CDR3, the DNA is TGCGCCAGCAGCTACCGACAGGGGTTGGGGCACACCATATATTTT.

The chain couples TRBV18 to TRBJ2-2; 14 nucleotides align to TRBD2. Germline CDR1 reads KGHSH; CDR2 reads LQKENI. The V and J ends lost 6 bases and 6 bases, in that order; junction bases with no gene match: 3. The CDR3 runs 15 residues. CDR3 protein: CASSGTSGSPGELFF. The CDR3 nucleotides are TGTGCCAGCTCTGGGACTAGCGGGAGTCCCGGGGAGCTGTTTTTT.

Ten or more counts support this clone. The rearrangement uses TRBV7-6 and TRBJ1-5, with 8 bases fitting TRBD1. V lost 1 base, J lost 5 bases, and 4 bases stayed unmatched. The CDR3 runs 15 residues. The germline V gene encodes CDR1 SGHVS and CDR2 FNYEAQ. In nucleotides, the CDR3 is TGTGCCAGCAGCTTAGAGCAGGGGGCATATCAGCCCCAGCATTTT. Translated: CASSLEQGAYQPQHF.

As regards this clone: Germline and junction disagree at one end, which may indicate a read error. The chain has TRBV28 and TRBJ2-1; no clear D. The germline CDR1 and CDR2 sequences are MDHEN and SYDVKM. The length of the CDR3 is 13 residues. Written as DNA, the CDR3 is TGTGCCAGCAGTTTATACGTGGGCCTAAAAGAGCTCTTC. Translated: CASSLYVGLKELF.

The rearrangement joins TRBV27 to TRBJ2-1; D is uncertain. CDR3 length equals 12 residues. Germline-derived CDR1 and CDR2 are MNHEY and SMNVEV (reference sequence). V was trimmed by 5 bases and J by 8 bases, leaving 10 bases between them. The CDR3 sequence: CASSRPGYEQFF. CDR3 bases: TGTGCCAGCAGTAGGCCAGGATATGAGCAGTTCTTC.

As concerns this clone: At the DNA level, this CDR3 is encoded by other sequences in the same sample as well. The chain carries TRBV5-1 and TRBJ1-1; 7 bases fit TRBD1. CDR1 SGHRS and CDR2 YFSETQ come from the germline V gene. The junction had 3 bases not matched to a gene; V was cut back by 2 bases and J by 2 bases. CDR3 length: 14 amino acids. The CDR3 DNA reads as TGCGCCAGCAGCTTACAGGGGAGTAACACTGAAGCTTTCTTT. Translation gives CASSLQGSNTEAFF.

The chain combines TRBV4-1 with TRBJ2-7, with 7 bases fitting TRBD1. The CDR3 has 18 amino acids. The germline V gene encodes CDR1 MGHRA and CDR2 YSYEKL. Losses at the gene ends were 0 bases for V and 0 bases for J; bases not matched to a gene: 11. The DNA for the CDR3 is TGCGCCAGCAGCCAAGAGGTACTCGGGACAGCGATCTCCTACGAGCAGTACTTC. This gives the protein CASSQEVLGTAISYEQYF.

The rearrangement uses TRBV10-3 and TRBJ2-1, with 7 bases matching TRBD1. The CDR3 has 14 amino acids. V lost 10 bases and J lost 8; bases outside the gene matches: 14. CDR1 and CDR2 (germline): ENHRY, SYGVKD. CDR3 sequence reads: CATAPKTGMDEQFF. The CDR3 bases are TGTGCCACCGCACCTAAGACAGGGATGGATGAGCAGTTCTTC.

The CDR3: CASSVPRGPYEQYF. The CDR3, as DNA: TGTGCCAGCAGTGTCCCCAGGGGGCCCTACGAGCAGTACTTC. The J gene is TRBJ2-7, the V gene TRBV2; 8 bases are a match to TRBD1. J was trimmed by 2 bases and V by 4 bases; bases with no gene match: 4. The CDR3 totals 14 residues. Germline assignment: CDR1 SNHLY and CDR2 FYNNEI.

The chain employs TRBV7-9 and TRBJ1-1; a possible D gene is TRBD1 (5 bases). Trimming took 3 bases from V and 2 from J, leaving 10 bases between them. This CDR3 comprises 14 residues. Germline CDR1 reads SEHNR; CDR2 reads FQNEAQ (reference sequence). CDR3 DNA: TGTGCCAGCAGCTTCGGGACTTCCAACACTGAAGCTTTCTTT. Encoded protein: CASSFGTSNTEAFF.

CDR3 loop: CASSDGTSGSYNEQFF. The CDR3 DNA reads TGTGCCAGCAGCGACGGAACTAGCGGGTCCTACAATGAGCAGTTCTTC. The chain carries TRBV9 and TRBJ2-1, with 9 nucleotides matching TRBD2. Germline V lookup: CDR1 SGDLS, CDR2 YYNGEE. Trimming took 3 bases from V and 1 from J; bases not matched to a gene: 5. The CDR3 has 16 amino acids.

V and J are TRBV4-2 and TRBJ2-3; 14 bases line up with TRBD2. Germline lookup yields CDR1 LGHNA and CDR2 YNFKEQ. V lost 0 bases, J lost 4 bases, and 18 bases stayed unmatched. The CDR3 contains 22 residues. This CDR3 is CASSQEVAGLAGEGHRADTQYF. The CDR3 DNA follows: TGTGCCAGCAGCCAAGAAGTGGCGGGACTAGCGGGAGAGGGGCACCGGGCAGATACGCAGTATTTT.

V and J are TRBV4-3 and TRBJ2-1; 8 nucleotides line up with TRBD2. CDR1 is LGHNA, CDR2 YSLEER, per germline. The CDR3 contains 16 residues. J gave up 3 bases and V 1 base, and 5 bases lay outside the gene matches. In nucleotides, the CDR3 is TGCGCCAGCAGCCAAGTTGCGGGAGGTCACTACAATGAGCAGTTCTTC. Translation: CASSQVAGGHYNEQFF.

The genes are TRBV28 and TRBJ2-2; 10 nucleotides line up with TRBD2. With V trimmed by 2 bases and J by 1 base, 13 bases remained unmatched. The V gene's germline CDR1 is MDHEN and CDR2 SYDVKM. This CDR3 comprises 20 residues. CDR3 in DNA: TGTGCCAGCAGTTTAATTGGGTGGGCTAGCGGGAGTGAGAACACCGGGGAGCTGTTTTTT. Translated, it gives CASSLIGWASGSENTGELFF.

The chain links TRBV5-5 to TRBJ1-4; D is unclear. The CDR3 sequence is 14 residues long. V was trimmed by 2 bases and J by 0 bases, leaving 5 bases between them. From germline, CDR1 is SGHKS and CDR2 YYEKEE (reference sequence). This CDR3 is CASSFGATNEKLFF. The CDR3 nucleotides read TGTGCCAGCAGCTTCGGGGCAACTAATGAAAAACTGTTTTTT.

The chain recombines TRBV27 with TRBJ2-2; 10 bases match TRBD2. With 6 bases clipped from V and 0 bases from J, the junction kept 1 base outside the gene matches. Germline CDR1 reads MNHEY; CDR2 reads SMNVEV (reference sequence). The CDR3 has 15 residues. CDR3: CASRAGGTNTGELFF. Written as DNA, the CDR3 is TGTGCCAGCAGAGCGGGAGGGACGAACACCGGGGAGCTGTTTTTT.

This rearrangement joins TRBV20-1 to TRBJ2-1, with 7 positions matching TRBD2. This CDR3 comprises 11 residues. Germline loops: CDR1 DFQATT, CDR2 SNEGSKA (reference sequence). CDR3 loop: CRPGGYNEQFF. Written as DNA, the CDR3 is TGCAGGCCCGGGGGGTACAATGAGCAGTTCTTC.

The chain combines TRBV25-1 with TRBJ2-3; perhaps TRBD1 as D (6 bases). Germline lookup yields CDR1 MGHDK and CDR2 SYGVNS. The CDR3 is 15 residues long. Trimming removed 7 bases at V and 2 bases at J, with 16 bases between. CDR3: CASTRDNVNTDTQYF. The CDR3 coding sequence is TGTGCCAGCACCCGGGACAACGTAAACACAGATACGCAGTATTTT. Based on the CDR3 plus reference TRBV25-1 and TRBJ2-3, the full variable domain is EADIYQTPRYLVIGTGKKITLECSQTMGHDKMYWYQQDPGMELHLIHYSYGVNSTEKGDLSSESTVSRIRTEHFPLTLESARPSHTSQYLCASTRDNVNTDTQYFGPGTRLTVL.

V is TRBV6-1 and J is TRBJ1-3, with D unclear. Germline lookup yields CDR1 MNHNS and CDR2 SASEGT. Trimming removed 8 bases from V and 9 bases from J, with 14 bases in between. This CDR3 is 12 amino acids long. The chain's CDR3 is CASPTSRGTIYF. The CDR3 DNA reads as TGTGCCAGCCCTACATCCCGGGGCACCATATATTTT.